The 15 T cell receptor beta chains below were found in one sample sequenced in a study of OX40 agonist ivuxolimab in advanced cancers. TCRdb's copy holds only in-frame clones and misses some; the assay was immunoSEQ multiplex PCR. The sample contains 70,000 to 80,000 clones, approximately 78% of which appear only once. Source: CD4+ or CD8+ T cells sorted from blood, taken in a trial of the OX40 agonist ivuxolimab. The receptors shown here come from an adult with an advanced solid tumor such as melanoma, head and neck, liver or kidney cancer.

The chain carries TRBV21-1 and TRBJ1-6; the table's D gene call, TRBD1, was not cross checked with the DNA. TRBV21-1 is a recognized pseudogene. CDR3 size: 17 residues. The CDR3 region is CASSPNRVSSYNSPLHF. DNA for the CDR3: TGTGCCAGCAGCCCAAACAGGGTCAGCTCCTATAATTCACCCCTCCACTTT.

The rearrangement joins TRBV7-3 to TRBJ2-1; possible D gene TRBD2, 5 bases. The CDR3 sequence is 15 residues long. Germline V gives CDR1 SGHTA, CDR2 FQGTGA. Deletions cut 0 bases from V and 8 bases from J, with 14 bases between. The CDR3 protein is CASSLTAGAQDEQFF. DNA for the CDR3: TGTGCCAGCAGCTTAACGGCGGGTGCTCAGGATGAGCAGTTCTTC.

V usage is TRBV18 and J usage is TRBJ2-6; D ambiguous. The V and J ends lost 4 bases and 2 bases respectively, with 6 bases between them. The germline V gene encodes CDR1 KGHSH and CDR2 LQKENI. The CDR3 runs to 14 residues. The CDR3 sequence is CASSQGTGANVLTF. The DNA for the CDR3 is TGTGCCAGCTCACAGGGAACTGGGGCCAACGTCCTGACTTTC.

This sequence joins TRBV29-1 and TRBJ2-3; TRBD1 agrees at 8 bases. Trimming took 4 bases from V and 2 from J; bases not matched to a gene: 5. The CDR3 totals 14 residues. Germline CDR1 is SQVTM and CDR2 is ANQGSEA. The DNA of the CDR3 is TGCAGCGTTGCTGGGACAGGTGACACAGATACGCAGTATTTT. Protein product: CSVAGTGDTDTQYF.

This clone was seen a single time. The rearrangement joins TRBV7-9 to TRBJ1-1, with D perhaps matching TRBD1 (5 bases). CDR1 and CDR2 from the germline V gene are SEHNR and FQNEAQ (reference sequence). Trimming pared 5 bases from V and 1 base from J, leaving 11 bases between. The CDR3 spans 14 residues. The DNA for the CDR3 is TGTGCCAGCAGCAAACAGGATGGGAACACTGAAGCTTTCTTT. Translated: CASSKQDGNTEAFF.

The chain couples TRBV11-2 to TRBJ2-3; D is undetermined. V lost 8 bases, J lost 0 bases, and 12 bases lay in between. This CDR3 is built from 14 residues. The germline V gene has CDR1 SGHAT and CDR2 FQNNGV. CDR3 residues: CASEAGLSTDTQYF. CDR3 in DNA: TGTGCCAGCGAGGCCGGCCTGAGCACAGATACGCAGTATTTT. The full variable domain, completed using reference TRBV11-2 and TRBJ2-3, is EAGVAQSPRYKIIEKRQSVAFWCNPISGHATLYWYQQILGQGPKLLIQFQNNGVVDDSQLPKDRFSAERLKGVDSTLKIQPAKLEDSAVYLCASEAGLSTDTQYFGPGTRLTVL.

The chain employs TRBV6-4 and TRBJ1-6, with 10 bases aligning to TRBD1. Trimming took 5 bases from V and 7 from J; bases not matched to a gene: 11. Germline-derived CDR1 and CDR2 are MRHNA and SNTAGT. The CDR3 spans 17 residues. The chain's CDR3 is CASSRYPGTGENSPLHF. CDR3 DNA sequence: TGTGCCAGCAGTCGTTACCCCGGGACAGGGGAAAATTCACCCCTCCACTTT.

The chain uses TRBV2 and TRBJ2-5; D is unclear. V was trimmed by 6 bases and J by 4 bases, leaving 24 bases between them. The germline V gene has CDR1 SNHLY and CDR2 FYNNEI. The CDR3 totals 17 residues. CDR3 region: CASRVNPGHRKSETQYF. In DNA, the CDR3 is TGTGCCAGCAGAGTTAATCCGGGCCATAGAAAGTCAGAGACCCAGTACTTC.

Written as DNA, the CDR3 is TGCAGCGTTGAAGTCAGGGGGATAGGAAAACTGTTTTTT. It yields the protein CSVEVRGIGKLFF. The chain links TRBV29-1 to TRBJ1-4; TRBD1 matches at 7 bases. CDR1 is SQVTM and CDR2 is ANQGSEA in the germline V gene. The CDR3 consists of 13 residues. V lost 1 base to trimming and J lost 10 bases; unmatched junction nucleotides: 6.

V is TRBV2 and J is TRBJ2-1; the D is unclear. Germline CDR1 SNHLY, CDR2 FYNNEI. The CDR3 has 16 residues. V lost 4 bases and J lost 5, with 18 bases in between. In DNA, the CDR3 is TGTGCCAGCAGTGTGCCCCGAGCTTTTTTGAACAATGAGCAGTTCTTC. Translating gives CASSVPRAFLNNEQFF. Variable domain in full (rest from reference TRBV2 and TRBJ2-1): EPEVTQTPSHQVTQMGQEVILRCVPISNHLYFYWYRQILGQKVEFLVSFYNNEISEKSEIFDDQFSVERPDGSNFTLKIRSTKLEDSAMYFCASSVPRAFLNNEQFFGPGTRLTVL.

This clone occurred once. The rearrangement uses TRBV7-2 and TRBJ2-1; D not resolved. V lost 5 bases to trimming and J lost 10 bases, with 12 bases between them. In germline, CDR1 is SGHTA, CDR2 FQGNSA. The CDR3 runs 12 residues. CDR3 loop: CASSPRTGEQFF. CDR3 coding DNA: TGTGCCAGCAGCCCTCGGACCGGAGAGCAGTTCTTC.

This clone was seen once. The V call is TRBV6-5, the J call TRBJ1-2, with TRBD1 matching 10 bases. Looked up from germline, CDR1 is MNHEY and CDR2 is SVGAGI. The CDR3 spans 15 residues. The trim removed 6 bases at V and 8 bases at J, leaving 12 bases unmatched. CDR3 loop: CASRLGGQGYKGYTF. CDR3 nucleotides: TGTGCCAGCAGACTCGGGGGACAGGGGTATAAAGGCTACACCTTC.

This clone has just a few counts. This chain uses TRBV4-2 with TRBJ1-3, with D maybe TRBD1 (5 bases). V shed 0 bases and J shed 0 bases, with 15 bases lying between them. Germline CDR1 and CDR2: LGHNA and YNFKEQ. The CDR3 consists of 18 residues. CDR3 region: CASSQEYVSDSSGNTIYF. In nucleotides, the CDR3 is TGTGCCAGCAGCCAAGAATACGTCAGCGACAGCTCTGGAAACACCATATATTTT.

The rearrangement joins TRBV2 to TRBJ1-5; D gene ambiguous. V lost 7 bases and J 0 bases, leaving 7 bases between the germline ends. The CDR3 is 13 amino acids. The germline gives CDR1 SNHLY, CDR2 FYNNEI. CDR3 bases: TGTGCCAGCACGTGGGATAGCAATCAGCCCCAGCATTTT. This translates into CASTWDSNQPQHF.

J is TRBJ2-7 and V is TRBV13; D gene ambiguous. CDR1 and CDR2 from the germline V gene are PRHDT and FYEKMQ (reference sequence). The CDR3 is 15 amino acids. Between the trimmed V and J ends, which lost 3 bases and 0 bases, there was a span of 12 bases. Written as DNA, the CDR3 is TGTGCCAGCAGCTTCGGGCTGGAATTCTCCTACGAGCAGTACTTC. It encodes CASSFGLEFSYEQYF.